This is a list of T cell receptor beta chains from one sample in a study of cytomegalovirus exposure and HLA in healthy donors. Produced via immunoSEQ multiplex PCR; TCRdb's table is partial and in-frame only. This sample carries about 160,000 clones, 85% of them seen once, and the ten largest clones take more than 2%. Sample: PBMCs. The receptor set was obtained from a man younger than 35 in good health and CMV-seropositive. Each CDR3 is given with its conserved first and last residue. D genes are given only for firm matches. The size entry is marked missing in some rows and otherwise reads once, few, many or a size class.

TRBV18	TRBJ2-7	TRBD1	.	TGTGCCAGCTCGCCCGGGACAGGGGGCACCTACGAGCAGTACTTC	CASSPGTGGTYEQYF
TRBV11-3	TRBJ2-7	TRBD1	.	TGTGCCAGCAGCTTCTCCGGGACAGGGTCCGTCGAGCAGTACTTC	CASSFSGTGSVEQYF
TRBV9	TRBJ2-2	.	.	TGTGCCAGCAGCGTGGCAGGGCAGAACACCGGGGAGCTGTTTTTT	CASSVAGQNTGELFF
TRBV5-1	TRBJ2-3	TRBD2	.	TGCGCCAGCGCGTTTCTAGCGGGGAGTGGTGCAGATACGCAGTATTTT	CASAFLAGSGADTQYF
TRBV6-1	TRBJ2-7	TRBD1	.	TGTGCCAGTGGACAGGCCTACGAGCAGTACTTC	CASGQAYEQYF
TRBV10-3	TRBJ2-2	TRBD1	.	TGTGCCATCAGGAACCCGGGACAGGGGGCTCTCGGGGAGCTGTTTTTT	CAIRNPGQGALGELFF
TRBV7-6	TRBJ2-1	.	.	TGTGCCAGCAGCTTAGACAGGTCCTACAATGAGCAGTTCTTC	CASSLDRSYNEQFF
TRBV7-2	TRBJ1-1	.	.	TGTGCCAGCAGCTTATTGTCGGGTTTGAACACTGAAGCTTTCTTT	CASSLLSGLNTEAFF
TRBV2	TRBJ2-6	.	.	TGTGCCAGCAGGGCCAAACAGACAGCCTCTGGGGCCAACGGCCTGACTTTC	CASRAKQTASGANGLTF
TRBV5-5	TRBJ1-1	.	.	TGTGCCAGCAGCAAGGGCGGGGGGGCGGGGACTGAAGCTTTCTTT	CASSKGGGAGTEAFF
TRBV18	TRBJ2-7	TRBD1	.	TGTGCCAGCTCACCCGCACGAACAGGGGCGCAGTACGAGCAGTACTTC	CASSPARTGAQYEQYF
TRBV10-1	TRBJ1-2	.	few	TGCGCCAGCACCATATGGTGGCCTCTAGATGGCTACACCTTC	CASTIWWPLDGYTF
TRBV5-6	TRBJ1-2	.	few	TGTGCCAGCAGCTTTCTCGGGGATTATGGCTACACCTTC	CASSFLGDYGYTF
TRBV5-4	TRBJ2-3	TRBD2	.	TGTGCCAGCAGCTTGTCGGGGCTAGCGGGGGGTATCGGGTATTTT	CASSLSGLAGGIGYF
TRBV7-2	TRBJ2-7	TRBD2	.	TGTGCCAGCAGCTTAGGCGGGGGGGCCTACGAGCAGTACTTC	CASSLGGGAYEQYF
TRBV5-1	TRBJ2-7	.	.	TGCGCCAGCAGCCCGGGTCCGGCTAGCTACGAGCAGTACTTC	CASSPGPASYEQYF
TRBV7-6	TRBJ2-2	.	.	TGTGCCGTCAGGGGAAGACAGGCGAACACCGGGGAGCTGTTTTTT	CAVRGRQANTGELFF
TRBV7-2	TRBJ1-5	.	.	TGTGCCAGCAGCTTAGACAGCAACAATCAGCCCCAGCATTTT	CASSLDSNNQPQHF
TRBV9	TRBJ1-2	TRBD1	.	TGTGCCAGCAGCGCGAGGACAGGAGCCAACTATGGCTACACCTTC	CASSARTGANYGYTF
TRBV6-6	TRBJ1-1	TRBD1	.	TGTGCCAGCAGAGGGACAGCCTCGGGAGAAGCTTTCTTT	CASRGTASGEAFF
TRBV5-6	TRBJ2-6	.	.	TGTGCCAGCAGCTCGTCGTTCGGTGGTGCTGGGGCCAACGTCCTGACTTTC	CASSSSFGGAGANVLTF
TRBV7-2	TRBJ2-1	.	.	TGTGCCAGCAGCTTAGCCACCCCAGGGTCCTACAATGAGCAGTTCTTC	CASSLATPGSYNEQFF
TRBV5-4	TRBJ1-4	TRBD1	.	TGTGCCAGCAGCTCAAAACAGGGGGATGAAAAACTGTTTTTT	CASSSKQGDEKLFF
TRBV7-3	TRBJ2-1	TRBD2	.	TGTGCCAGCAGCTATGTTAGCGGGGGGCTCGCGACGTCCTACAATGAGCAGTTCTTC	CASSYVSGGLATSYNEQFF
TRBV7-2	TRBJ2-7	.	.	TGTGCCAGCAGCTTGACCTATACGCAGGGCTACGAGCAGTACTTC	CASSLTYTQGYEQYF
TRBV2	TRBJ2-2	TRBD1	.	TGTGCCATCATAAGGGGGCCGGTCACCGGGGAGCTGTTTTTT	CAIIRGPVTGELFF
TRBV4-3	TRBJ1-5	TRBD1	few	TGCGCCAGCAGCCAAGAAGGAGGGGGCGAAAATCAGCCCCAGCATTTT	CASSQEGGGENQPQHF
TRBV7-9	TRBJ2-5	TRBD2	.	TGTGCCAGCAGCTCTAGCGGGGGGGATCAAGAGACCCAGTACTTC	CASSSSGGDQETQYF
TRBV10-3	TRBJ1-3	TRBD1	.	TGTGCCATCACCCTCGGACAGGGGGCTAAGGGAAACACCATATATTTT	CAITLGQGAKGNTIYF
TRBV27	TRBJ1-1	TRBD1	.	TGTGCCAGCAGTGACGGGACAGGGGGCACTGAAGCTTTCTTT	CASSDGTGGTEAFF
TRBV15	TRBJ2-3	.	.	TGTGCCACCAGCAGAGATTCGGGGGGCACAGATACGCAGTATTTT	CATSRDSGGTDTQYF
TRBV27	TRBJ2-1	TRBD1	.	TGTGCCAGCAGTTCGGGACAGGGGGTCAGCTCCTACAATGAGCAGTTCTTC	CASSSGQGVSSYNEQFF
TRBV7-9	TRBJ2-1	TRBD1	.	TGTGCCAGCAGCTTAGGGGACAGGGGGTTCTATGAGCAGTTCTTC	CASSLGDRGFYEQFF
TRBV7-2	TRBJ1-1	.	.	TGTGCCAGCAGCTTGGGGGGACGGAACACTGAAGCTTTCTTT	CASSLGGRNTEAFF
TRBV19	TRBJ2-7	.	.	TGTGCCAGTAGTATTAGACATCCCTACGAGCAGTACTTC	CASSIRHPYEQYF
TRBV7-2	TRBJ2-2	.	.	TGTGCCAGCAGCCCAATCACAGGGTACACCGGGGAGCTGTTTTTT	CASSPITGYTGELFF
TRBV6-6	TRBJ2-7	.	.	TGTGCCAGCTCCGGGGACAACTACGAGCAGTACTTC	CASSGDNYEQYF
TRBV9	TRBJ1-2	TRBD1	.	TGTGCCAGCAGCGTAGGGACAGGGGCTAACTATGGCTACACCTTC	CASSVGTGANYGYTF
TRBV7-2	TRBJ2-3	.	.	TGTGCCAGCAGCTTCCTATCAGATACGCAGTATTTT	CASSFLSDTQYF
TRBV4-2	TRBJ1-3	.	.	TGTGCCAGCAGCTCAAACTTGGGGGGGGGTGGAAACACCATATATTTT	CASSSNLGGGGNTIYF
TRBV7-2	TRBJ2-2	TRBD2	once	TGTGCCAGCAGCAAGAGACTAGCGGGGGGCAGCGGGGAGCTGTTTTTT	CASSKRLAGGSGELFF
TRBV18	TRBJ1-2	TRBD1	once	TGTGCCAGCTCACCACTGGACAGGGGGCGATCTAACTATGGCTACACCTTC	CASSPLDRGRSNYGYTF
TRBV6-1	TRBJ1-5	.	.	TGTGCCAGCAGTGAAAGGGGAAATCAGCCCCAGCATTTT	CASSERGNQPQHF
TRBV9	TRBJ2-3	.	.	TGTGCCAGCAGCGTAGTGCCGGGCACAGATACGCAGTATTTT	CASSVVPGTDTQYF
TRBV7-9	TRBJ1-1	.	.	TGTGCCAGCAGCGGGGGCCCGACTGAAGCTTTCTTT	CASSGGPTEAFF